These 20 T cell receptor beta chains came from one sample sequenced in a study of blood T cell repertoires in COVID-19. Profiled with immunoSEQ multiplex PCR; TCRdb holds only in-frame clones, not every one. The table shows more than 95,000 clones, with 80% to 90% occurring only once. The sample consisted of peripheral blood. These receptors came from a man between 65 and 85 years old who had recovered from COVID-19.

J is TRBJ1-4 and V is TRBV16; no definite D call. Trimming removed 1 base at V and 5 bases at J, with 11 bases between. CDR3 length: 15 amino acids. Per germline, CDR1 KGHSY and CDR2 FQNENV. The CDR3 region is CASSQYTAGNEKLFF. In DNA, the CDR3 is TGTGCCAGCAGCCAATATACAGCGGGGAATGAAAAACTGTTTTTT.

CDR3 region: CASSFSPGTEAFF. The CDR3, as DNA: TGTGCCAGCTCCTTCTCCCCGGGCACTGAAGCTTTCTTT. This chain links TRBV7-3 with TRBJ1-1; no clear D gene. V was pared by 8 bases and J by 4 bases, with 14 bases between. Germline CDR1 SGHTA, CDR2 FQGTGA. This CDR3 spans 13 amino acids.

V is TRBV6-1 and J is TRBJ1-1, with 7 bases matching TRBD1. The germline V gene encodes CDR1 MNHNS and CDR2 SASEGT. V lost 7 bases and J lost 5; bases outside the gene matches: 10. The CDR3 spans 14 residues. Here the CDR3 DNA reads TGTGCCAGCACCCTGACAGGGTCTGATACTGAAGCTTTCTTT. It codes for CASTLTGSDTEAFF.

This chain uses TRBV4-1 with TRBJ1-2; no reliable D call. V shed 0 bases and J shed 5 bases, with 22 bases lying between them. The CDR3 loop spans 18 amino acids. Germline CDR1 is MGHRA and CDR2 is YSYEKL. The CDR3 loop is CASSQDRKPFTASYGYTF. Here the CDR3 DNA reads TGCGCCAGCAGCCAAGATCGAAAGCCGTTCACCGCTAGTTATGGCTACACCTTC.

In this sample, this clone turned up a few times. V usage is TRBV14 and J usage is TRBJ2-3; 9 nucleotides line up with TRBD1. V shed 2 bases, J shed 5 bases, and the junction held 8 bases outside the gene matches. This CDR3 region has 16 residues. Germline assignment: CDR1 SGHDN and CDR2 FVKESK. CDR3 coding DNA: TGTGCCAGCAGCCAAAATCCCGGGACAGGGAAAGATACGCAGTATTTT. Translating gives CASSQNPGTGKDTQYF. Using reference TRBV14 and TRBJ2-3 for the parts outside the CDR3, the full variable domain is EAGVTQFPSHSVIEKGQTVTLRCDPISGHDNLYWYRRVMGKEIKFLLHFVKESKQDESGMPNNRFLAERTGGTYSTLKVQPAELEDSGVYFCASSQNPGTGKDTQYFGPGTRLTVL.

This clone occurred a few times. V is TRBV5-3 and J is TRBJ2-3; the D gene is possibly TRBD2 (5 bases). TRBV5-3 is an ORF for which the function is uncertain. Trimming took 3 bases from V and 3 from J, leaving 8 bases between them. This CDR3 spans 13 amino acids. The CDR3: CARSSGGTDTQYF. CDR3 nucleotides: TGTGCCAGAAGCTCGGGCGGGACAGATACGCAGTATTTT.

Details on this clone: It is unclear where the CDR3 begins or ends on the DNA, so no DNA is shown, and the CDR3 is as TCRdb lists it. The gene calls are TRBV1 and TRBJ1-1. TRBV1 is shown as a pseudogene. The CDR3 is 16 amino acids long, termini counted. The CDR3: CTSSQDRWAGGTEAFF.

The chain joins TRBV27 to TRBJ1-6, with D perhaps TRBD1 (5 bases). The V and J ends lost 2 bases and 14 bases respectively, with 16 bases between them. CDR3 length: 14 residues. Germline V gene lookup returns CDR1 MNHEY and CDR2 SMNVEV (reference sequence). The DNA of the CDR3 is TGTGCCAGCAGTTTAGGGGCAGGGTTCTTATCCCTCCACTTT. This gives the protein CASSLGAGFLSLHF.

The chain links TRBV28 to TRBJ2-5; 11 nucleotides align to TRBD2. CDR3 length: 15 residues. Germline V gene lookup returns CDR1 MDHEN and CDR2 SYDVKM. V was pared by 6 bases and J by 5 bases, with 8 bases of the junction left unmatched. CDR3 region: CASSTPSGGTETQYF. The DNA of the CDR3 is TGTGCCAGCAGCACCCCTAGCGGGGGGACGGAGACCCAGTACTTC. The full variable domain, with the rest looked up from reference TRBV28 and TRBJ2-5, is DVKVTQSSRYLVKRTGEKVFLECVQDMDHENMFWYRQDPGLGLRLIYFSYDVKMKEKGDIPEGYSVSREKKERFSLILESASTNQTSMYLCASSTPSGGTETQYFGPGTRLLVL.

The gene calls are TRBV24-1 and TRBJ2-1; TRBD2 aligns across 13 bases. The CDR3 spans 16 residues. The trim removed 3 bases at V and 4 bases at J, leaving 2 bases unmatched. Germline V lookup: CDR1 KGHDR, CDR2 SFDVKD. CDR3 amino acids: CATSDRLAGGYNEQFF. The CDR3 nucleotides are TGTGCCACCAGTGATCGACTAGCGGGAGGATACAATGAGCAGTTCTTC.

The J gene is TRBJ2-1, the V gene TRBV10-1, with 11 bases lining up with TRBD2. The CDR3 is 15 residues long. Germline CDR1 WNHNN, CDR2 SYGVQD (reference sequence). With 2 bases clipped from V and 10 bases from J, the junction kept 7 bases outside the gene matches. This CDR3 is CASSERSGGAREQFF. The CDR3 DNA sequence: TGCGCCAGCAGTGAGCGTAGCGGGGGGGCCAGAGAGCAGTTCTTC.

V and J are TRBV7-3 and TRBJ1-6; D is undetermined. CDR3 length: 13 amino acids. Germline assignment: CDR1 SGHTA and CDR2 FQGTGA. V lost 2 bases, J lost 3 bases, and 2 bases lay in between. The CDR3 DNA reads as TGTGCCAGCAGCTTACTCTATAATTCACCCCTCCACTTT. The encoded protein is CASSLLYNSPLHF.

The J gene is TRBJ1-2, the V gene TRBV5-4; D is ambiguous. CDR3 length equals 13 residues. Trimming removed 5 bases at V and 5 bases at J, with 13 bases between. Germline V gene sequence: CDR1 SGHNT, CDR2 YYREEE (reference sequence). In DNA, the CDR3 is TGTGCCAGCAGGACCGCAGCGTCATATGGCTACACCTTC. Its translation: CASRTAASYGYTF.

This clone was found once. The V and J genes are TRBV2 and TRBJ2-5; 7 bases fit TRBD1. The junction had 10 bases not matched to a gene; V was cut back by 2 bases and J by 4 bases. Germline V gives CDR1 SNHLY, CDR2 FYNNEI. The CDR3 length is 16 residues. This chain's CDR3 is CASSEQGGALAETQYF. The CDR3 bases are TGTGCCAGCAGTGAACAAGGGGGCGCTTTGGCAGAGACCCAGTACTTC.

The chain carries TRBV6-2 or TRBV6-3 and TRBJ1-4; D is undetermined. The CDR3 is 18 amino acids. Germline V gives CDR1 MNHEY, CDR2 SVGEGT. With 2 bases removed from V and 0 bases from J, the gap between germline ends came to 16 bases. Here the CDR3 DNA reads TGTGCCAGCAGTTACGCGGCGAGATGGTTAGCAACTAATGAAAAACTGTTTTTT. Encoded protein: CASSYAARWLATNEKLFF.

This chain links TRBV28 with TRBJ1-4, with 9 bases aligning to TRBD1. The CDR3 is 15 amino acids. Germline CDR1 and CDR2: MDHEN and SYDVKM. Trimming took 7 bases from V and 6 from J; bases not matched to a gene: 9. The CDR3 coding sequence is TGTGCCAGCAACCGCCCGACAGGGGGGTATGAAAAACTGTTTTTT. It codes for CASNRPTGGYEKLFF.

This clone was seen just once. DNA of the CDR3: TGTGCCAGCAGCTTGAGCGGGGACTCTAGCACAGATACGCAGTATTTT. Amino acid sequence: CASSLSGDSSTDTQYF. V is TRBV2 and J is TRBJ2-3, with TRBD2 matching over 7 bases. This CDR3 contains 16 residues. Trimming took 6 bases from V and 0 from J; bases not matched to a gene: 9. CDR1 SNHLY and CDR2 FYNNEI come from the germline V gene.

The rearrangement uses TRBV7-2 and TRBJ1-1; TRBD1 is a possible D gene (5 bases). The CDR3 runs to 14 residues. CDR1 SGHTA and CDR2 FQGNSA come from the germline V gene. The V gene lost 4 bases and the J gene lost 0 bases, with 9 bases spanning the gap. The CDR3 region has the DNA TGTGCCAGCAGCTATAGGGGCCTGAACACTGAAGCTTTCTTT. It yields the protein CASSYRGLNTEAFF.

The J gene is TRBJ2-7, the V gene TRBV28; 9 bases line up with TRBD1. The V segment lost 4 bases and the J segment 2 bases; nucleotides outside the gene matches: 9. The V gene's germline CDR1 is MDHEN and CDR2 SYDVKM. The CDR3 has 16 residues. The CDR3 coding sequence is TGTGCCAGCAGTTCCACGGCGGACAGGGGAACCTACGAGCAGTACTTC. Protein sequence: CASSSTADRGTYEQYF.

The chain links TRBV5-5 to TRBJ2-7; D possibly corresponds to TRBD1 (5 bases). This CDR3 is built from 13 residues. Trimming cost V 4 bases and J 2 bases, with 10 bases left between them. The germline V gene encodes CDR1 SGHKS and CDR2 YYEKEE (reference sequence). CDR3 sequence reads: CASSGANTYEQYF. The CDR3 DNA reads TGTGCCAGCAGCGGGGCCAACACCTACGAGCAGTACTTC.